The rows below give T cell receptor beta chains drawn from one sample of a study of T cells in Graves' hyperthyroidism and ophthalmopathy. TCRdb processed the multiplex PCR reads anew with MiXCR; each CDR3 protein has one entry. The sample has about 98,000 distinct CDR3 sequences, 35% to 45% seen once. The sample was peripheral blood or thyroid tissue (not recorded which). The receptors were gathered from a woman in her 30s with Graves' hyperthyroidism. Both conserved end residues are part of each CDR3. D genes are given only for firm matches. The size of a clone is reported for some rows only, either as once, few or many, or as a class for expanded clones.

CDR3aa: CASSPPRAGASGETQYF
CDR3nt: TGTGCCAGCAGCCCCCCCCGAGCAGGGGCTAGTGGAGAGACCCAGTACTTC
abundance: many
j_gene: TRBJ2-5
d_gene: NA
v_gene: TRBV11-2

CDR3aa: CSARSFRDRIDYGYTF
CDR3nt: TGCAGTGCTAGATCATTCCGGGACAGGATAGACTATGGCTACACCTTC
abundance: NA
j_gene: TRBJ1-2
d_gene: TRBD1
v_gene: TRBV20-1

CDR3aa: CASSQLGEETQYF
CDR3nt: TGTGCCAGCAGCCAGCTAGGGGAAGAGACCCAGTACTTC
abundance: many
j_gene: TRBJ2-5
d_gene: NA
v_gene: TRBV3-1

CDR3aa: CASSWGDGHTF
CDR3nt: TGTGCCAGCAGCTGGGGGGATGGCCACACCTTC
abundance: NA
j_gene: TRBJ1-2
d_gene: NA
v_gene: TRBV11-2

CDR3aa: CASSLELITDTQYF
CDR3nt: TGCGCCAGCAGCCTAGAACTAATCACAGATACGCAGTATTTT
abundance: few
j_gene: TRBJ2-3
d_gene: NA
v_gene: TRBV5-1

CDR3aa: CASSLGAGQETQYF
CDR3nt: TGTGCCAGCAGCTTAGGCGCGGGACAAGAGACCCAGTACTTC
abundance: NA
j_gene: TRBJ2-5
d_gene: NA
v_gene: TRBV7-9

CDR3aa: CASSTPGGGGTQYF
CDR3nt: TGTGCCAGCAGTACGCCGGGGGGTGGTGGGACCCAGTACTTC
abundance: NA
j_gene: TRBJ2-5
d_gene: TRBD2
v_gene: TRBV6-5

CDR3aa: CASSFYRGSDSPLHF
CDR3nt: TGTGCCAGCAGCTTTTACAGGGGCTCGGATTCACCCCTCCACTTT
abundance: many
j_gene: TRBJ1-6
d_gene: TRBD1
v_gene: TRBV5-8

CDR3aa: CARGLEAGETQYF
CDR3nt: TGTGCTAGAGGTCTGGAGGCCGGGGAGACCCAGTACTTC
abundance: NA
j_gene: TRBJ2-5
d_gene: NA
v_gene: TRBV25-1

CDR3aa: CASSEGEDYGYTF
CDR3nt: TGCGCCAGCAGTGAAGGGGAAGACTATGGCTACACCTTC
abundance: many
j_gene: TRBJ1-2
d_gene: NA
v_gene: TRBV10-1

CDR3aa: CSASLGLGETQYF
CDR3nt: TGCAGTGCTAGTCTTGGACTTGGGGAGACCCAGTACTTC
abundance: many
j_gene: TRBJ2-5
d_gene: NA
v_gene: TRBV20-1

CDR3aa: CASSLGTSGMDEQYF
CDR3nt: TGTGCCAGCAGCTTAGGGACTAGCGGGATGGACGAGCAGTACTTC
abundance: NA
j_gene: TRBJ2-7
d_gene: TRBD2
v_gene: TRBV7-6

CDR3aa: CASSQDRGGGSDEKLFF
CDR3nt: TGCGCCAGCAGCCAAGATCGAGGCGGGGGCTCGGATGAAAAACTGTTTTTT
abundance: many
j_gene: TRBJ1-4
d_gene: NA
v_gene: TRBV4-1

CDR3aa: CASSLGQGLETQYF
CDR3nt: TGTGCCAGCAGTTTAGGACAGGGGTTAGAGACCCAGTACTTC
abundance: many
j_gene: TRBJ2-5
d_gene: TRBD1
v_gene: TRBV12-3/TRBV12-4

CDR3aa: CASSRQGNMNTEAFF
CDR3nt: TGTGCCAGCAGCCGGCAGGGGAACATGAACACTGAAGCTTTCTTT
abundance: NA
j_gene: TRBJ1-1
d_gene: NA
v_gene: TRBV7-9

CDR3aa: CASSAAGQGESYEQYF
CDR3nt: TGTGCCAGCAGTGCTGCAGGACAGGGGGAATCATACGAGCAGTACTTC
abundance: NA
j_gene: TRBJ2-7
d_gene: TRBD1
v_gene: TRBV2

CDR3aa: CASSYGQGSNTEAFF
CDR3nt: TGTGCCAGCAGCTATGGACAGGGATCCAACACTGAAGCTTTCTTT
abundance: many
j_gene: TRBJ1-1
d_gene: TRBD1
v_gene: TRBV7-9

CDR3aa: CSAPPFGFSTDTQYF
CDR3nt: TGCAGTGCCCCTCCCTTCGGGTTCAGCACAGATACGCAGTATTTT
abundance: many
j_gene: TRBJ2-3
d_gene: NA
v_gene: TRBV20-1